A selection of T cell receptor beta chains follows, all from one sample in a study of shared clonotypes between healthy human individuals. Here immunoSEQ multiplex PCR was the method, and the copy in TCRdb shows in-frame clones only, minus some. The data contain a few million clones, roughly 95% of them singletons. Material: naive CD4+ T cells sorted from blood. Every receptor here comes from a man aged 18 to 30 in good health. CDR3s include the opening cysteine and the closing phenylalanine or tryptophan.

j_call | v_call | cdr3_aa
TRBJ1-5 | TRBV28 | CASRPGTVNQPQHF
TRBJ1-2 | TRBV10-3 | CASADGTNYGYTF
TRBJ2-3 | TRBV7-9 | CASSLPRGNLGDTQYF
TRBJ2-7 | TRBV4-3 | CASSQERGDSYEQYF
TRBJ1-1 | TRBV19 | CASSEGGRNTEAFF
TRBJ2-3 | TRBV18 | CASSPPGQGSTDTQYF
TRBJ2-1 | TRBV4-3 | CASSLLAGGPDEQFF
TRBJ2-7 | TRBV18 | CASSLRQYYEQYF
TRBJ1-4 | TRBV5-6 | CASSLGGNEKLFF
TRBJ1-6 | TRBV5-5 | CASSPFDRVNSPLHF
TRBJ2-1 | TRBV11-1 | CASSLLILASGGGEQFF
TRBJ1-5 | TRBV7-3 | CASDSGTHSNQPQHF
TRBJ2-5 | TRBV4-1 | CASSQGQHQETQYF
TRBJ2-7 | TRBV19 | CASRRTGGISYEQYF
TRBJ1-2 | TRBV30 | CAWSVQIGGTGGYTF
TRBJ1-3 | TRBV19 | CATQSSTSGNTIYF
TRBJ1-3 | TRBV5-1 | CASSSAGLFSGNTIYF
TRBJ2-7 | TRBV7-2 | CASSLVGSGTGAVHHEQYF
TRBJ1-5 | TRBV6-5 | CASSRGGRSNQPQHF
TRBJ1-1 | TRBV5-6 | CASNQLGENTEAFF
TRBJ2-7 | TRBV6-5 | CASSIKGGPHEQYF
TRBJ1-5 | TRBV5-1 | CASSFGAGGQPQHF
TRBJ2-5 | TRBV5-4 | CASSFGGGGAAETQYF
TRBJ2-2 | TRBV5-1 | CASGTGNTGELFF
TRBJ2-3 | TRBV18 | CASSTGTGEDTQYF
TRBJ2-7 | TRBV7-3 | CASSLYRDGSPQYF
TRBJ2-7 | TRBV10-2 | CASSESGHPYEQYF
TRBJ2-7 | TRBV28 | CASSLKGVGYEQYF
TRBJ2-3 | TRBV4-1 | CASSLRATDTQYF
TRBJ1-2 | TRBV9 | CASSGRDRGETNYGYTF
TRBJ2-5 | TRBV5-4 | CASSLKLAGGLETQYF
TRBJ1-5 | TRBV19 | CASSIPGKGGQPQHF
TRBJ2-1 | TRBV4-1 | CASSQDRRLAYNEQFF
TRBJ1-2 | TRBV5-1 | CASSRGESRASNYGYTF
TRBJ2-5 | TRBV19 | CASSRSQETQYF
TRBJ1-6 | TRBV7-9 | CASSLARRDPNSPLHF
TRBJ1-2 | TRBV28 | CASSNRGPNYGYTF
TRBJ2-1 | TRBV7-2 | CASSLSGTGFYNEQFF
TRBJ1-6 | TRBV7-2 | CASSLEGAGGSPLHF
TRBJ1-3 | TRBV6-1 | CASRGQGFSGNTIYF
TRBJ1-1 | TRBV28 | CASSFWTSDTEAFF
TRBJ1-2 | TRBV6-5 | CASSSSTRGYTF
TRBJ1-1 | TRBV28 | CASSSSNTEAFF
TRBJ2-3 | TRBV6-5 | CASSSLAGGTDTQYF
TRBJ2-1 | TRBV2 | CANQPGQHYNEQFF
TRBJ2-7 | TRBV11-2 | CASSTWGGTSYEQYF
TRBJ2-7 | TRBV5-1 | CASSSRDRDLVGEQYF
TRBJ2-7 | TRBV5-1 | CASSLEVGTYEQYF
TRBJ1-6 | TRBV6-1 | CASSGGQGNSPLHF
TRBJ2-7 | TRBV18 | CASSRTSGGYEQYF
TRBJ2-2 | TRBV19 | CASSRIKGSGTGELFF
TRBJ1-2 | TRBV2 | CASSADDIAYGYTF
TRBJ1-5 | TRBV19 | CASIGTWGNQPQHF
TRBJ2-3 | TRBV30 | CAWSTGVLGTIGTDTQYF
TRBJ2-3 | TRBV10-2 | CASSESTRVGSTDTQYF